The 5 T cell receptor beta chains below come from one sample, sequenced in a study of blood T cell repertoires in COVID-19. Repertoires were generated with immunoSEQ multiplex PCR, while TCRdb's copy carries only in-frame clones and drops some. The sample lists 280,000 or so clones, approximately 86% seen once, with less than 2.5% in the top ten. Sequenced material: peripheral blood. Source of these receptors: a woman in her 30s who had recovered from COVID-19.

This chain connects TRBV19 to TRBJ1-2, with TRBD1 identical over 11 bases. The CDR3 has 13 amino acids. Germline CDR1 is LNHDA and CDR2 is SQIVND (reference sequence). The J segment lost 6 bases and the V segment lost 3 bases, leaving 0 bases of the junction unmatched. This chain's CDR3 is CASSMGQGDGYTF. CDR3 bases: TGTGCCAGTAGTATGGGACAGGGGGATGGCTACACCTTC.

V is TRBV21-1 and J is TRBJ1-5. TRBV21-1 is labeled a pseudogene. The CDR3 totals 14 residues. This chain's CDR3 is CASSKERGSQPQHF. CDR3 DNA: TGTGCCAGCAGCAAAGAGAGAGGGTCTCAGCCCCAGCATTTT.

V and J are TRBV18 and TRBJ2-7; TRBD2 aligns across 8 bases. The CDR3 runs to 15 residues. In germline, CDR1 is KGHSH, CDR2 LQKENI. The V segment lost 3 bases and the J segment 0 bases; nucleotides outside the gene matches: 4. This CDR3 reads CASSPSSGGSYEQYF. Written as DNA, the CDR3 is TGTGCCAGCTCACCGTCCAGCGGGGGCTCCTACGAGCAGTACTTC.

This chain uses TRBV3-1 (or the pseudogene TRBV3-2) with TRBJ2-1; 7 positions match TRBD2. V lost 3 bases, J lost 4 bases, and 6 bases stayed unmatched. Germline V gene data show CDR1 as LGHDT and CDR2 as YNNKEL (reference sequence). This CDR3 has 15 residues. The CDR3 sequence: CASSHPAGIYNEQFF. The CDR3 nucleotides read TGTGCCAGCAGCCACCCAGCGGGGATTTACAATGAGCAGTTCTTC.

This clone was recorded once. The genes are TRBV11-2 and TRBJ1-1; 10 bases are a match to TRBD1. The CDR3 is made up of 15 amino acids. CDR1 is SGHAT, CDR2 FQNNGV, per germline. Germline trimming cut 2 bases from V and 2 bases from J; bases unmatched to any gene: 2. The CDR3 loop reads CASSLWTGGNTEAFF. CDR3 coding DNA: TGTGCCAGCAGCTTATGGACAGGGGGAAACACTGAAGCTTTCTTT.